This entry lists 5 T cell receptor beta chains sequenced from one sample in a study of cytomegalovirus exposure and HLA in healthy donors. The PCR used 60 Vbeta and 13 Jbeta primers. Repertoires were generated with immunoSEQ multiplex PCR, while TCRdb's copy carries only in-frame clones and drops some. The sample lists about 130,000 clones, approximately 62% occurring once. The sample was PBMCs. All receptors derive from a human donor in good health.

The gene calls are TRBV6-5 and TRBJ2-1; D is possibly TRBD2 (6 bases). CDR1 is MNHEY and CDR2 is SVGAGI in the germline V gene. This CDR3 spans 12 amino acids. Trimming cost V 2 bases and J 10 bases, with 9 bases left between them. CDR3 nucleotides: TGTGCCAGCAGTTACCGCAGCGGGGAGCAGTTCTTC. Translation gives CASSYRSGEQFF.

The rearrangement links TRBV15 to TRBJ2-7; possible D gene TRBD1, 5 bases. Trimming left V 1 base short and J 2 bases short, with 9 bases between. There are 14 residues in the CDR3. Germline V lookup: CDR1 LNHNV, CDR2 YYDKDF (reference sequence). The chain's CDR3 is CATSRVQGTYEQYF. In DNA form, the CDR3 reads TGTGCCACCAGCAGAGTTCAGGGAACCTACGAGCAGTACTTC.

The rearrangement uses TRBV7-9 and TRBJ2-7, with TRBD1 matching 8 bases. This CDR3 is 14 amino acids long. Germline CDR1 is SEHNR and CDR2 is FQNEAQ (reference sequence). V lost 7 bases, J lost 3 bases, and 8 bases stayed unmatched. This CDR3 is CASKPQGANYEQYF. The CDR3 coding sequence is TGTGCCAGCAAGCCTCAGGGGGCTAACTACGAGCAGTACTTC.

The J gene is TRBJ2-7, the V gene TRBV7-2; D remains unclear. Per the germline V gene, CDR1 is SGHTA and CDR2 is FQGNSA. CDR3 length: 11 residues. Trimming cost V 5 bases and J 1 base, with 3 bases left between them. In nucleotides, the CDR3 is TGTGCCAGCAGCCCATCCTACGAGCAGTACTTC. Its protein product is CASSPSYEQYF. The whole variable domain, remainder taken from reference TRBV7-2 and TRBJ2-7, is GAGVSQSPSNKVTEKGKDVELRCDPISGHTALYWYRQSLGQGLEFLIYFQGNSAPDKSGLPSDRFSAERTGGSVSTLTIQRTQQEDSAVYLCASSPSYEQYFGPGTRLTVT.

The rearrangement uses TRBV4-1 and TRBJ1-3; a weak D match, TRBD1 (6 bases). V was clipped by 4 bases and J by 4 bases, with 14 bases between them. The germline gives CDR1 MGHRA, CDR2 YSYEKL. The CDR3 runs 15 residues. The CDR3 DNA sequence: TGCGCCAGCAGCCCAGACTGGACAGCCGGAAACACCATATATTTT. This encodes CASSPDWTAGNTIYF.